Listed here are 27 T cell receptor beta chains from one sample, sequenced in a study of T cells in Graves' hyperthyroidism and ophthalmopathy. It was RNA transcripts that yielded the amplified TCR beta CDR3 regions. TCR CDR3 underwent first-round RT-PCR with the HTBI primer set. Via MiXCR, TCRdb re-called the multiplex PCR reads, giving one row per CDR3 protein. The sample records 360,000 or so distinct CDR3 sequences, roughly 15% being singletons. Sequenced sample: blood. The receptors come from a woman in her sixties or seventies with Graves' ophthalmopathy.

The chain links TRBV9 to TRBJ2-2, with 10 nucleotides matching TRBD2. J gave up 7 bases and V 0 bases, and 6 bases lay outside the gene matches. In germline, CDR1 is SGDLS, CDR2 YYNGEE. The CDR3 has 16 residues. CDR3 sequence: CASSVASGRAIGELFF. CDR3 DNA: TGTGCCAGCAGCGTAGCGAGCGGGAGGGCGATCGGGGAGCTGTTTTTT.

In its sample, this clonotype was seen a few times. The rearrangement joins TRBV29-1 to TRBJ1-6, with D perhaps matching TRBD1 (5 bases). The length of the CDR3 is 13 residues. The germline V gene encodes CDR1 SQVTM and CDR2 ANQGSEA. V was pared by 7 bases and J by 10 bases, with 17 bases between. CDR3 coding DNA: TGCAGCGCCAGGGACGAATTAGACTCACCCCTCCACTTT. Translated, it gives CSARDELDSPLHF.

The V and J genes are TRBV6-1 and TRBJ2-1; 9 bases map to TRBD2. The CDR3 has 15 residues. Germline trimming cut 5 bases from V and 4 bases from J; bases unmatched to any gene: 6. Germline loops: CDR1 MNHNS, CDR2 SASEGT. The CDR3 here is CASSWAGGSYNEQFF. CDR3 nucleotides: TGTGCCAGCAGTTGGGCGGGAGGGAGTTACAATGAGCAGTTCTTC.

The V and J genes are TRBV30 and TRBJ2-1; tentatively, D is TRBD2 (5 bases). Looked up from germline, CDR1 is GTSNPN and CDR2 is SVGIG (reference sequence). Trimming stripped 4 bases from V and 3 bases from J, with 10 bases between. The CDR3 sequence is 13 residues long. The CDR3 nucleotides are TGTGCCTGGAACCTGGCGGGCTACAATGAGCAGTTCTTC. Translated: CAWNLAGYNEQFF.

The rearrangement joins TRBV7-2 to TRBJ1-5; D is possibly TRBD1 (5 bases). Germline V gene sequence: CDR1 SGHTA, CDR2 FQGNSA. Trimming stripped 4 bases from V and 8 bases from J, with 18 bases between. CDR3 length: 15 residues. The CDR3 bases are TGTGCCAGCAGCTCCAGGGACTCGGGAGGAAAGCCCCAGCATTTT. Residues: CASSSRDSGGKPQHF.

The chain carries TRBV12-5 and TRBJ2-2, with D unresolved. This CDR3 is 16 amino acids long. The V gene lost 0 bases and the J gene lost 2 bases, with 10 bases spanning the gap. Germline values: CDR1 LGHNT, CDR2 FRNRAP. The CDR3, as DNA: TGTGCTAGTGGTTTGGTAGGTCCCACAAACACCGGGGAGCTGTTTTTT. Protein sequence: CASGLVGPTNTGELFF.

V gene TRBV2 combines with J gene TRBJ2-1, with 9 nucleotides matching TRBD2. Germline V lookup: CDR1 SNHLY, CDR2 FYNNEI. The CDR3 loop spans 16 amino acids. Trimming took 1 base from V and 2 from J; bases not matched to a gene: 3. This CDR3 reads CASSEVVAGAYNEQFF. CDR3 coding DNA: TGTGCCAGCAGTGAAGTTGTAGCGGGAGCCTACAATGAGCAGTTCTTC.

This clonotype appeared a few times. The chain joins TRBV5-1 to TRBJ2-3; a possible D gene is TRBD2 (6 bases). The CDR3 has 14 amino acids. Germline lookup yields CDR1 SGHRS and CDR2 YFSETQ. V was shortened by 3 bases and J by 4 bases, with 12 bases between the two germline ends. CDR3 nucleotides: TGCGCCAGCAGCTCGTTTGGAGGGCCAGATACGCAGTATTTT. Translated: CASSSFGGPDTQYF.

This clonotype was seen at least ten times. V and J are TRBV2 and TRBJ2-1; 10 bases align to TRBD2. Germline lookup yields CDR1 SNHLY and CDR2 FYNNEI. This CDR3 is built from 14 residues. Unmatched junction bases numbered 9, after V lost 7 bases and J lost 9 bases. This chain's CDR3 is CASKASGSSGEQFF. CDR3 bases: TGTGCCAGCAAGGCTAGCGGGAGTAGTGGTGAGCAGTTCTTC.

Ten or more counts support this clonotype. The rearrangement joins TRBV2 to TRBJ2-5; possible D gene TRBD2, 5 bases. V lost 11 bases, J lost 5 bases, and 18 bases lay in between. The germline CDR1 and CDR2 sequences are SNHLY and FYNNEI. The CDR3 contains 13 residues. The CDR3 DNA sequence: TGTGCCGGCCGGAGTAGCGATTGGGAGACCCAGTACTTC. This gives the protein CAGRSSDWETQYF.

V is TRBV19 and J is TRBJ2-2, with D hard to call. Trimming left V 3 bases short and J 2 bases short, with 13 bases between. The V gene's germline CDR1 is LNHDA and CDR2 SQIVND (reference sequence). The CDR3 length is 16 residues. The CDR3 DNA reads as TGTGCCAGTAGTATGAAATCTGGTAGTAACACCGGGGAGCTGTTTTTT. Translation: CASSMKSGSNTGELFF. The complete variable domain, with remaining parts taken from reference TRBV19 and TRBJ2-2, reads DGGITQSPKYLFRKEGQNVTLSCEQNLNHDAMYWYRQDPGQGLRLIYYSQIVNDFQKGDIAEGYSVSREKKESFPLTVTSAQKNPTAFYLCASSMKSGSNTGELFFGEGSRLTVL.

Many counts were recorded for this clonotype. The rearrangement links TRBV28 to TRBJ2-1, with 8 bases aligning to TRBD1. V dropped 4 bases and J dropped 2; count of bases not matched to a gene: 7. Germline V gene sequence: CDR1 MDHEN, CDR2 SYDVKM. The length of the CDR3 is 16 residues. The CDR3 DNA sequence: TGTGCCAGCAGTTCCCCCGGACAGGGTCCCTACAATGAGCAGTTCTTC. It is translated as CASSSPGQGPYNEQFF.

The gene calls are TRBV6-1 and TRBJ1-5; 7 bases match TRBD1. V was clipped by 4 bases and J by 3 bases; unmatched bases: 3. This CDR3 is 14 amino acids long. Germline V gene lookup returns CDR1 MNHNS and CDR2 SASEGT. The CDR3 here is CASSGQGVNQPQHF. The CDR3, as DNA: TGTGCCAGCAGTGGGCAGGGGGTCAATCAGCCCCAGCATTTT.

The sample holds many counts of this clonotype. V usage is TRBV28 and J usage is TRBJ2-3; 7 nucleotides match TRBD1. The CDR3 spans 16 residues. V was pared by 5 bases and J by 0 bases, with 8 bases of the junction left unmatched. Germline-derived CDR1 and CDR2 are MDHEN and SYDVKM. The CDR3 sequence is CASSTRDSRSTDTQYF. The DNA of the CDR3 is TGTGCCAGCAGTACCAGGGACAGTAGGAGCACAGATACGCAGTATTTT.

The V call is TRBV6-1, the J call TRBJ1-3; D may be TRBD1 (5 bases). In germline, CDR1 is MNHNS, CDR2 SASEGT. The CDR3 is made up of 15 amino acids. With 5 bases removed from V and 4 bases from J, the gap between germline ends came to 15 bases. The CDR3 reads CASSTLVGRGNTIYF. The CDR3 bases are TGTGCCAGCAGTACACTCGTGGGACGGGGAAACACCATATATTTT.

The V and J genes are TRBV6-1 and TRBJ1-2, with D maybe TRBD1 (5 bases). V shed 6 bases and J shed 8 bases, with 16 bases lying between them. Germline loops: CDR1 MNHNS, CDR2 SASEGT. The CDR3 consists of 13 residues. Written as DNA, the CDR3 is TGTGCCAGCAGGCCCGGGACCGCCTTAGGCTACACCTTC. Amino acid sequence: CASRPGTALGYTF.

This clonotype was seen ten or more times. This sequence joins TRBV29-1 and TRBJ2-5; perhaps TRBD1 as D (6 bases). Germline V lookup: CDR1 SQVTM, CDR2 ANQGSEA. V lost 6 bases to trimming and J lost 4 bases, with 15 bases between them. This CDR3 region has 13 residues. The CDR3 is CSVMTGPGETQYF. The CDR3 DNA is TGCAGCGTGATGACAGGACCCGGAGAGACCCAGTACTTC.

There are many counts of this clonotype. The chain is built from TRBV28 and TRBJ2-1, with D possibly being TRBD1 (5 bases). V was pared by 1 base and J by 7 bases, with 8 bases between. This CDR3 comprises 13 residues. The germline V gene has CDR1 MDHEN and CDR2 SYDVKM. The CDR3 is CASSLSGSNEQFF. CDR3 in DNA: TGTGCCAGCAGTTTATCAGGGTCTAATGAGCAGTTCTTC.

In its sample, this clonotype was seen many times. V gene TRBV7-2 combines with J gene TRBJ2-5, with a weak D call TRBD1 (5 bases). The V and J ends lost 4 bases and 2 bases respectively, with 8 bases between them. The germline V gene has CDR1 SGHTA and CDR2 FQGNSA. The CDR3 loop spans 13 amino acids. In DNA, the CDR3 is TGTGCCAGCAGCTGGGGCCAGCAAGAGACCCAGTACTTC. Amino acids: CASSWGQQETQYF.

The count of this clonotype is one. Written as DNA, the CDR3 is TGTGCCAGCACCAATTCGTGGACGGCGCGGGGCAATGAGCAGTTCTTC. Residues: CASTNSWTARGNEQFF. The V gene is TRBV12-3 or TRBV12-4, the J gene TRBJ2-1, with D possibly matching TRBD2 (6 bases). V gave up 7 bases and J gave up 6 bases, with 22 bases separating them. This CDR3 region has 16 residues.

This clonotype was recorded at least ten times. The gene calls are TRBV2 and TRBJ2-2, with 9 positions matching TRBD2. CDR3 length: 16 amino acids. V shed 4 bases, J shed 2 bases, and the junction held 5 bases outside the gene matches. Germline V CDR1 and CDR2: SNHLY, FYNNEI. The CDR3 coding sequence is TGTGCCAGCAGTGCGGGACTAGCACTAAACACCGGGGAGCTGTTTTTT. This sequence encodes CASSAGLALNTGELFF.

This clonotype was seen a few times. The conserved phenylalanine or tryptophan is not found at the CDR3 terminus, so this likely reflects a read error. This chain uses TRBV6-2 or TRBV6-3 with TRBJ2-7; the D gene is possibly TRBD1 (6 bases). Trimming left V 2 bases short and J 0 bases short, with 17 bases between. This CDR3 has 17 residues. Germline CDR1 and CDR2: MNHEY and SVGEGT. CDR3 DNA: TGTGCCAGCAGTTACGATCGGGAACAGGGCGGCTCCTACGAGCAGTACCTC. Its protein product is CASSYDREQGGSYEQYL.

This clonotype was observed at least ten times. The chain employs TRBV12-3 or TRBV12-4 and TRBJ1-1; D is possibly TRBD1 (6 bases). The CDR3 totals 14 residues. Trimming left V 7 bases short and J 5 bases short, with 17 bases between. CDR3 DNA: TGTGCCAGCACCATCAGGGGTTTGAGGACTGAAGCTTTCTTT. Protein product: CASTIRGLRTEAFF.

The rearrangement uses TRBV7-3 and TRBJ2-1, with D hard to call. CDR3 size: 13 residues. V was trimmed by 0 bases and J by 8 bases, leaving 8 bases between them. Germline V CDR1 and CDR2: SGHTA, FQGTGA. The CDR3 loop reads CASSLTTAHEQFF. The CDR3 bases are TGTGCCAGCAGCTTAACAACAGCCCATGAGCAGTTCTTC.

This clonotype was observed a handful of times. The chain combines TRBV12-3 or TRBV12-4 with TRBJ2-2, with D possibly TRBD2 on 6 matching bases. Trimming pared 3 bases from V and 6 bases from J, leaving 11 bases between. The CDR3 sequence is 14 residues long. CDR3 region: CASSLAGRSGELFF. The CDR3 coding sequence is TGTGCCAGCAGTTTGGCGGGAAGGTCCGGGGAGCTGTTTTTT.

In its sample, this clonotype was seen many times. The CDR3 DNA sequence: TGTGCCAGCAGTTCCTCTAGCGGGTCTCCAGATACGCAGTATTTT. This codes for CASSSSSGSPDTQYF. The V call is TRBV28, the J call TRBJ2-3; TRBD2 agrees at 8 bases. V lost 4 bases, J lost 4 bases, and 7 bases stayed unmatched. Looked up from germline, CDR1 is MDHEN and CDR2 is SYDVKM. The CDR3 contains 15 residues.

The chain employs TRBV10-3 and TRBJ1-2, with TRBD1 matching over 8 bases. V was clipped by 4 bases and J by 6 bases; unmatched bases: 4. Per the germline V gene, CDR1 is ENHRY and CDR2 is SYGVKD. CDR3 length equals 13 residues. The CDR3 coding sequence is TGTGCCATCAGTGTACAACAGGGGGATGGCTACACCTTC. The encoded protein is CAISVQQGDGYTF.